These 18 T cell receptor beta chains came from one sample sequenced in a study of cytomegalovirus exposure and HLA in healthy donors. PCR was performed using 60 Vbeta and 13 Jbeta primers. The table came from immunoSEQ multiplex PCR; TCRdb's copy has only in-frame clones and leaves some out. There are roughly 180,000 clones in the sample; 75% to 85% occur only once, and 6% to 7.5% lies in the top ten. The source material was PBMCs. The receptors come from a man aged 30 to 39 in good health and CMV-seropositive.

The chain uses TRBV5-6 and TRBJ2-7; no clear D. V was cut by 2 bases and J by 7 bases, with 16 bases left in between. Germline V gene lookup returns CDR1 SGHDT and CDR2 YYEEEE. The CDR3 has 14 residues. CDR3 region: CASSFAGSLKEQYF. The CDR3 region has the DNA TGTGCCAGCAGCTTTGCTGGTTCCCTAAAAGAGCAGTACTTC.

V is TRBV2 and J is TRBJ1-4; D perhaps matches TRBD1 (6 bases). V dropped 11 bases and J dropped 4 bases, with 20 bases sitting between them. Germline values: CDR1 SNHLY, CDR2 FYNNEI. CDR3 length equals 15 residues. In DNA form, the CDR3 reads TGTGCCTCAAGGGGGACAATAGGCATTAATGAAAAACTGTTTTTT. Translation: CASRGTIGINEKLFF.

J is TRBJ2-7 and V is TRBV6-5; D unclear. CDR3 length equals 13 residues. Per germline, CDR1 MNHEY and CDR2 SVGAGI. V was cut by 2 bases and J by 2 bases, with 7 bases left in between. CDR3 region: CASSYGPAYEQYF. In DNA, the CDR3 is TGTGCCAGCAGTTACGGCCCAGCCTACGAGCAGTACTTC.

This rearrangement joins TRBV27 to TRBJ2-1; no definite D call. The CDR3 spans 11 residues. Trimming stripped 3 bases from V and 6 bases from J, with 3 bases between. Germline V gives CDR1 MNHEY, CDR2 SMNVEV (reference sequence). This CDR3 reads CASSFRNEQFF. CDR3 sequence (DNA): TGTGCCAGCAGTTTCCGCAATGAGCAGTTCTTC.

The gene calls are TRBV4-1 and TRBJ1-6; D remains ambiguous. The CDR3 is 19 amino acids. The V end lost 0 bases, the J end lost 7 bases, and 22 bases lay between the germline ends. Germline-derived CDR1 and CDR2 are MGHRA and YSYEKL. CDR3 in amino acids: CASSQDPPQSANQNSPLHF. CDR3 DNA sequence: TGCGCCAGCAGCCAAGATCCCCCCCAGTCCGCCAACCAGAATTCACCCCTCCACTTT.

This clone showed up just a few times. The chain combines TRBV6-1 with TRBJ2-2; 10 nucleotides match TRBD1. Trimming at V came to 1 base and at J to 6 bases, leaving 2 bases not matched to a gene. In germline, CDR1 is MNHNS, CDR2 SASEGT. The CDR3 consists of 15 residues. CDR3 DNA: TGTGCCAGCAGTGAAGAAGGGACAGGGGCCGGGGAGCTGTTTTTT. Translating it yields CASSEEGTGAGELFF.

The chain recombines TRBV6-1 with TRBJ2-7, with a tentative D call TRBD1 (6 bases). The length of the CDR3 is 15 residues. V was pared by 1 base and J by 4 bases, with 14 bases between. Germline V CDR1 and CDR2: MNHNS, SASEGT. As DNA, the CDR3 is TGTGCCAGCAGTGAAGGCAGAGGGGGTAGTTACGAGCAGTACTTC. Protein product: CASSEGRGGSYEQYF.

The CDR3 loop reads CASSSGLAEETQYF. The CDR3 DNA sequence: TGTGCCAGCAGCTCGGGACTAGCGGAAGAGACCCAGTACTTC. The rearrangement uses TRBV7-8 and TRBJ2-5, with 11 bases fitting TRBD2. The CDR3 covers 14 residues. The V segment lost 4 bases and the J segment 3 bases; nucleotides outside the gene matches: 1. Germline V gene sequence: CDR1 SGHVS, CDR2 FQNEAQ.

This clone has more than one count but fewer than ten. The chain joins TRBV4-1 to TRBJ2-1, with D possibly being TRBD2 (5 bases). Deletions cut 1 base from V and 6 bases from J, with 7 bases between. CDR3 length equals 13 residues. The germline CDR1 and CDR2 sequences are MGHRA and YSYEKL. CDR3 in amino acids: CASSQGEFNEQFF. CDR3 in DNA: TGCGCCAGCAGCCAAGGGGAGTTCAATGAGCAGTTCTTC.

This rearrangement joins TRBV7-9 to TRBJ1-4; maybe TRBD1 (6 bases). V gave up 5 bases and J gave up 8 bases, with 12 bases separating them. This CDR3 is 13 amino acids long. Per germline, CDR1 SEHNR and CDR2 FQNEAQ (reference sequence). The CDR3 is CASSIQGREKLFF. CDR3 in DNA: TGTGCCAGCAGCATTCAGGGGCGGGAAAAACTGTTTTTT.

This clone was seen more than once but under ten times. An end of the junction differs from the germline gene, which may be a read error. V and J are TRBV9 and TRBJ1-2; D not resolved. Germline V gene sequence: CDR1 SGDLS, CDR2 YYNGEE. The CDR3 contains 9 residues. The CDR3 protein is CASSVATDF. The CDR3 DNA is TGTGCCAGCAGCGTAGCAACAGACTTC. Supplemented by reference TRBV9 and TRBJ1-2, the full variable domain reads DSGVTQTPKHLITATGQRVTLRCSPRSGDLSVYWYQQSLDQGLQFLIQYYNGEERAKGNILERFSAQQFPDLHSELNLSSLELGDSALYFCASSVATDFGSGTRLTVV.

The genes are TRBV15 and TRBJ2-6; tentative D call: TRBD2 (5 bases). V lost 0 bases, J lost 0 bases, and 12 bases lay in between. Germline CDR1 reads LNHNV; CDR2 reads YYDKDF (reference sequence). The CDR3 has 18 amino acids. The CDR3 DNA sequence: TGTGCCACCAGCAGAGATCTAGCCCGAGACTCTGGGGCCAACGTCCTGACTTTC. It codes for CATSRDLARDSGANVLTF.

The genes are TRBV5-1 and TRBJ2-7, with 9 bases that match TRBD1. The CDR3 is made up of 14 amino acids. CDR1 and CDR2 from the germline V gene are SGHRS and YFSETQ. V shed 4 bases, J shed 4 bases, and the junction held 6 bases outside the gene matches. The CDR3 here is CASSPGQGIYEQYF. CDR3 bases: TGCGCCAGCAGCCCGGGACAGGGTATTTACGAGCAGTACTTC.

The chain is built from TRBV6-5 and TRBJ2-7, with 8 nucleotides matching TRBD1. The CDR3 extends over 15 amino acids. Germline CDR1 MNHEY, CDR2 SVGAGI. Trimming at V came to 2 bases and at J to 1 base, leaving 4 bases not matched to a gene. The CDR3 DNA reads as TGTGCCAGCAGTTACGGGACAGGCGAATCCTACGAGCAGTACTTC. The encoded protein is CASSYGTGESYEQYF.

This chain connects TRBV2 to TRBJ1-1, with D perhaps TRBD1 (5 bases). The CDR3 extends over 14 amino acids. V gave up 5 bases and J gave up 0 bases, with 10 bases separating them. Germline loops: CDR1 SNHLY, CDR2 FYNNEI. The CDR3 sequence: CASSPQGMNTEAFF. Here the CDR3 DNA reads TGTGCCAGCAGTCCTCAGGGTATGAACACTGAAGCTTTCTTT.

J is TRBJ2-1 and V is TRBV28; TRBD1 might be the D (6 bases). Germline assignment: CDR1 MDHEN and CDR2 SYDVKM. The CDR3 loop spans 15 amino acids. V was shortened by 3 bases and J by 3 bases, with 12 bases between the two germline ends. DNA for the CDR3: TGTGCCAGCAGTTTCTTACAGGGTGGCTACAATGAGCAGTTCTTC. It codes for CASSFLQGGYNEQFF.

The CDR3 here is CASSSPQDPTGEQETQYF. The CDR3 coding sequence is TGTGCCAGCAGCTCACCCCAAGACCCGACAGGGGAACAAGAGACCCAGTACTTC. The rearrangement uses TRBV11-2 and TRBJ2-5; 8 positions agree with TRBD1. With V trimmed by 4 bases and J by 2 bases, 15 bases remained unmatched. This CDR3 spans 18 amino acids. Germline V lookup: CDR1 SGHAT, CDR2 FQNNGV.

The chain combines TRBV5-1 with TRBJ1-1; D uncertain. From germline, CDR1 is SGHRS and CDR2 YFSETQ. The ends were cut back, 2 bases at V and 2 bases at J, with 10 bases in the middle. The length of the CDR3 is 14 residues. As DNA, the CDR3 is TGCGCCAGCAGCTTTGGAGAGGTTAACACTGAAGCTTTCTTT. It is translated as CASSFGEVNTEAFF.